This TCR beta chain derives from a study of blood T cell repertoires in COVID-19. On the study more broadly: COVID-19 samples collected from the United States, Italy and Spain covered acute and convalescent phases. Sample material is recorded as cDNA or gDNA derived from T cells, B-cell-depleted T cells, or PBMCs.

Ages ranged from 18 to 89 years, with residence in fewer than 25 US areas. Participants' reported clinical history set cohort assignment. Produced via immunoSEQ multiplex PCR; TCRdb's table is partial and in-frame only. The sample has some 320,000 clones, 90% seen once. Germline loops: CDR1 GTSNPN, CDR2 SVGIG (reference sequence). Trimming took off 3 bases at V and 4 bases at J, with 7 bases between the two ends. This CDR3 is 12 amino acids long. The sequence was obtained from a man between 60 and 70 years old who had recovered from COVID-19. V is TRBV30 and J is TRBJ2-1, with D uncertain. The sequenced sample was PBMCs or T cells enriched from blood (not recorded which). The CDR3 sequence is CAWRRYYNEQFF. The CDR3 DNA reads TGTGCCTGGAGGCGCTATTACAATGAGCAGTTCTTC.